This T cell receptor (beta chain) was documented in a study of T cell responses to AZD1222 COVID-19 vaccine. Regarding the study as a whole: CD4 TCRs covered the whole spike, strongest at regions 160-218 and 743-854. No day 14 peak samples; only post-peak repertoires were characterized. Two AZD1222 doses significantly raised spike-specific TCR breadth and depth over controls. Of spike-specific TCRs, nearly half reportedly target regions left unmutated in variants.

In germline, CDR1 is LNHNV, CDR2 YYDKDF (reference sequence). Trimming removed 4 bases from V and 4 bases from J, with 10 bases in between. The CDR3 extends over 13 amino acids. Only in-frame clones appear in the TCRdb table, and some are missing; sequencing was by immunoSEQ multiplex PCR. The repertoire has more than 85,000 clones, about four fifths of them found once; the top ten carry 4% to 6%. This clone was observed a few times. Antigen unknown. The starting material was peripheral blood, obtained on day 0 of AZD1222 vaccination. This chain uses TRBV15 with TRBJ1-2; perhaps TRBD1 as D (6 bases). This receptor was obtained from an adult in good health. This CDR3 reads CATSTRTAYGYTF. CDR3 in DNA: TGTGCCACCAGCACGAGGACAGCCTATGGCTACACCTTC. Complete variable domain (other parts from reference TRBV15 and TRBJ1-2): DAMVIQNPRYQVTQFGKPVTLSCSQTLNHNVMYWYQQKSSQAPKLLFHYYDKDFNNEADTPDNFQSRRPNTSFCFLDIRSPGLGDTAMYLCATSTRTAYGYTFGSGTRLTVV.